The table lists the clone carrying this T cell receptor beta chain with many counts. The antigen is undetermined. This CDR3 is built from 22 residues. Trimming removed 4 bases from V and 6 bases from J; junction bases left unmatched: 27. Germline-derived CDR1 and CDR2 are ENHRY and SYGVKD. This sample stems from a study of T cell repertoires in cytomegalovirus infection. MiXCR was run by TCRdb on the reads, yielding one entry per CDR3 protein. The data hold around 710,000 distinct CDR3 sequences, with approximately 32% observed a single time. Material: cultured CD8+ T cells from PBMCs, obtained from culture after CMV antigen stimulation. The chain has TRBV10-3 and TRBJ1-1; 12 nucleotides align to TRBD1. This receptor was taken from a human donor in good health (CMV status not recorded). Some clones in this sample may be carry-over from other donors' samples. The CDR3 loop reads CAISVTINRDRGRGNLVPEAFF. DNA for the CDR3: TGTGCCATCAGTGTCACTATCAACCGGGACAGGGGGCGCGGGAATCTTGTCCCTGAAGCTTTCTTT.